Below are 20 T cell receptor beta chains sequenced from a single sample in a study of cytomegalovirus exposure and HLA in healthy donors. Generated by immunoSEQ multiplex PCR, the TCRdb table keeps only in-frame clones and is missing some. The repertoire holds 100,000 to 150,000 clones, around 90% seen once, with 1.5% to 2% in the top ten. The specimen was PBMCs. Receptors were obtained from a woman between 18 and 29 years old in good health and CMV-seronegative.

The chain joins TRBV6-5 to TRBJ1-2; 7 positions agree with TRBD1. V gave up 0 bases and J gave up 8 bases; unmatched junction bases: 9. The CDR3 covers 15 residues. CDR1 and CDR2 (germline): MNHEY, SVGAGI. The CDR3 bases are TGTGCCAGCAGTTACTCCCCATTTCAGGGGGAAGGCTACACCTTC. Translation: CASSYSPFQGEGYTF.

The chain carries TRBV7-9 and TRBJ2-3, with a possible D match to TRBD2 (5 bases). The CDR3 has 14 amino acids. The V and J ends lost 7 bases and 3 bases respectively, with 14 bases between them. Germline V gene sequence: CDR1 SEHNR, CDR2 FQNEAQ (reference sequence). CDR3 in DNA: TGTGCCAGCACCGGGGAGTATAATACAGATACGCAGTATTTT. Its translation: CASTGEYNTDTQYF.

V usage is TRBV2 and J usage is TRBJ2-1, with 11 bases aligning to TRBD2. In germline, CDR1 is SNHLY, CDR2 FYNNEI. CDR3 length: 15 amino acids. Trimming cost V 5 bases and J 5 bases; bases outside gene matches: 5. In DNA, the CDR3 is TGTGCCAGCAGTATAGCGGGAGGGCCCCACAATGAGCAGTTCTTC. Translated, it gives CASSIAGGPHNEQFF.

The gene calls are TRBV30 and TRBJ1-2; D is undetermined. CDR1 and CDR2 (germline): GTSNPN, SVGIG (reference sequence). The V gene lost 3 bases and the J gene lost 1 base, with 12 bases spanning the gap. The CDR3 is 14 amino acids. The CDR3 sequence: CAWRSKEINYGYTF. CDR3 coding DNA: TGTGCCTGGAGATCGAAAGAGATTAACTATGGCTACACCTTC.

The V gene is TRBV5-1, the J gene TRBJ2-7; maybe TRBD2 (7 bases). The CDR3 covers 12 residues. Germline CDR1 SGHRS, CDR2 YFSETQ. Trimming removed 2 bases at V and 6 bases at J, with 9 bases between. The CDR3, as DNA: TGCGCCAGCAGCTTTCGGGGGGCCGAGCAGTACTTC. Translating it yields CASSFRGAEQYF.

In DNA form, the CDR3 reads TGTGCCTGGGACCCTCCGGGGGTGACCTCCTACAATGAGCAGTTCTTC. Translating it yields CAWDPPGVTSYNEQFF. The chain employs TRBV30 and TRBJ2-1; a weak D match, TRBD2 (6 bases). Per germline, CDR1 GTSNPN and CDR2 SVGIG (reference sequence). The CDR3 covers 16 residues. Trimming cost V 5 bases and J 0 bases, with 17 bases left between them. Drawing the rest from reference TRBV30 and TRBJ2-1, the complete variable domain is SQTIHQWPATLVQPVGSPLSLECTVEGTSNPNLYWYRQAAGRGLQLLFYSVGIGQISSEVPQNLSASRPQDRQFILSSKKLLLSDSGFYLCAWDPPGVTSYNEQFFGPGTRLTVL.

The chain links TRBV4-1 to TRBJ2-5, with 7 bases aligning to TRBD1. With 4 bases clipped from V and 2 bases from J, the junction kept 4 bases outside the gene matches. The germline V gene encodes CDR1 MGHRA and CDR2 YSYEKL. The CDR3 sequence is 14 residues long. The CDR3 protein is CASSLTRGQETQYF. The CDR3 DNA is TGCGCCAGCAGCCTAACCAGGGGGCAAGAGACCCAGTACTTC.

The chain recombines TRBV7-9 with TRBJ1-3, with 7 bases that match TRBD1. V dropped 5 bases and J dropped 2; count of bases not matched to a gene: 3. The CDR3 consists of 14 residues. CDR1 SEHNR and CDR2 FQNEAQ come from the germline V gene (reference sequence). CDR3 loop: CASSRDRAGNTIYF. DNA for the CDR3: TGTGCCAGCAGCCGCGACAGGGCTGGAAACACCATATATTTT.

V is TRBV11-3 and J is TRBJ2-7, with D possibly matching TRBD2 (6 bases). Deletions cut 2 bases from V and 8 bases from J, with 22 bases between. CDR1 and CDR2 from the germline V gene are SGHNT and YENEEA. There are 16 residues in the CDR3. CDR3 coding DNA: TGTGCCAGCAGCTTACCGATACCGGGACTCGGAATACAGCAGTACTTC. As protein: CASSLPIPGLGIQQYF.

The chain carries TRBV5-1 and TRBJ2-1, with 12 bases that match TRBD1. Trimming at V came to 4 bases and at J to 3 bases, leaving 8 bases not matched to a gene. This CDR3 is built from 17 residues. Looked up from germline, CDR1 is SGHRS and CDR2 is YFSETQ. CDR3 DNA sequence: TGCGCCAGCAGCGTACTAGGGACAGGGGGCCTCTACAATGAGCAGTTCTTC. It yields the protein CASSVLGTGGLYNEQFF.

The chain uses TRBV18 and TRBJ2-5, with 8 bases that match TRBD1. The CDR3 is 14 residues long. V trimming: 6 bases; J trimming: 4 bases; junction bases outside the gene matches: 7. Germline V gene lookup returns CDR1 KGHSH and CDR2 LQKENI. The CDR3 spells CASSQRTGTETQYF. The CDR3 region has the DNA TGTGCCAGCTCCCAGAGGACAGGGACAGAGACCCAGTACTTC.

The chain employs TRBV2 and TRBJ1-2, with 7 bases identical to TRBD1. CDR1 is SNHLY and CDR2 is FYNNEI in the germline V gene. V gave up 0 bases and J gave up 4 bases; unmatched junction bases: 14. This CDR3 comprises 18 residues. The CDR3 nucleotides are TGTGCCAGCAGTGAAGCACGTGCAGGGCCAAGGGGGCTCTATGGCTACACCTTC. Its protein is CASSEARAGPRGLYGYTF.

CDR3 loop: CSVEFNVADSYEQYF. In DNA form, the CDR3 reads TGCAGCGTTGAATTTAACGTTGCGGACTCCTACGAGCAGTACTTC. The rearrangement links TRBV29-1 to TRBJ2-7; D is unclear. Trimming cost V 2 bases and J 0 bases, with 14 bases left between them. There are 15 residues in the CDR3. The germline CDR1 and CDR2 sequences are SQVTM and ANQGSEA.

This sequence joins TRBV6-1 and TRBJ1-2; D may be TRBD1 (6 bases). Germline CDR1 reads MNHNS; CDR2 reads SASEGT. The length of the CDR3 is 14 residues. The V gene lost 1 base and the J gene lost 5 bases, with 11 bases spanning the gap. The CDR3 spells CASSEGRTDYGYTF. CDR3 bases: TGTGCCAGCAGTGAAGGCAGGACAGATTATGGCTACACCTTC.

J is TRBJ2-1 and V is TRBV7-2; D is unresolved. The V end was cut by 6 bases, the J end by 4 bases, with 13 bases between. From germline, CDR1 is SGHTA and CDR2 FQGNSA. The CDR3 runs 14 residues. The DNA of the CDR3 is TGTGCCAGCAGTCCCTGGAGCGATTACAATGAGCAGTTCTTC. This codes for CASSPWSDYNEQFF.

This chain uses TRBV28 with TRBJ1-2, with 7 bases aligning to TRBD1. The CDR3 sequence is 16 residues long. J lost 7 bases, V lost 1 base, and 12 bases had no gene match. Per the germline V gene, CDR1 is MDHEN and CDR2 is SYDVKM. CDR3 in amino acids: CASSLYRGQSLSGYTF. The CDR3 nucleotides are TGTGCCAGCAGTTTATATAGGGGACAGTCCCTTAGTGGCTACACCTTC.

The CDR3: CASSVGVLVPPNTEAFF. The CDR3 nucleotides read TGTGCCAGCAGCGTAGGAGTTTTGGTGCCCCCGAACACTGAAGCTTTCTTT. The V and J genes are TRBV9 and TRBJ1-1; no firm D call. V lost 0 bases and J 1 base, leaving 16 bases between the germline ends. The CDR3 spans 17 residues. The germline CDR1 and CDR2 sequences are SGDLS and YYNGEE.

The CDR3 bases are TGTGCCAGCAGCCCCGGGGGCTACGAGCAGTACTTC. Amino acid sequence: CASSPGGYEQYF. The chain uses TRBV7-6 and TRBJ2-7, with D possibly being TRBD2 (6 bases). V was pared by 5 bases and J by 3 bases, with 8 bases between. Looked up from germline, CDR1 is SGHVS and CDR2 is FNYEAQ. The CDR3 length is 12 residues.

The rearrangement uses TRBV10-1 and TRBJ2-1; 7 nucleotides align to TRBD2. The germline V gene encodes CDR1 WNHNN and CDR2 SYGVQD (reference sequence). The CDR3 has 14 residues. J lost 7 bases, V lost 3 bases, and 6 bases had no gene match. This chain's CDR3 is CASSESGNYNEQFF. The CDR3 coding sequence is TGCGCCAGCAGTGAAAGCGGGAATTATAATGAGCAGTTCTTC.

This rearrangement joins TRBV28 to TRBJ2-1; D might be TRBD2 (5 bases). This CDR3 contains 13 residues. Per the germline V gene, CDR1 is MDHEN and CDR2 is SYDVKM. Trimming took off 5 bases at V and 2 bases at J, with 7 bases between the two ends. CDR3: CASSTGTYNEQFF. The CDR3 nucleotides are TGTGCCAGCAGTACCGGGACCTACAATGAGCAGTTCTTC.